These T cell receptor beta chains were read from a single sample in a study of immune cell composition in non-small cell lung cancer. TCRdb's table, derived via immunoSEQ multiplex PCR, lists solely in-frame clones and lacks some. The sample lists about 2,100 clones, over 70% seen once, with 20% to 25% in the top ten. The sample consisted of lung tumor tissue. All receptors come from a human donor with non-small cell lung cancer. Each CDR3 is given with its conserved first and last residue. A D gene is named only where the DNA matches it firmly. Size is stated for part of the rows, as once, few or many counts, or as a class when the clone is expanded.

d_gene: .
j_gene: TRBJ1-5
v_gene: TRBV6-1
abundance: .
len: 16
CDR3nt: TGTGCCAGCAGTGCATTAGAGAATTATAGCAATCAGCCCCAGCATTTT
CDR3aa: CASSALENYSNQPQHF

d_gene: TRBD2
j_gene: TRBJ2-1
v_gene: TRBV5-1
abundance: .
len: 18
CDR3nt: TGCGCCAGCAGCGCGAGACTAGCGGGAGGACCCTCCTACAATGAGCAGTTCTTC
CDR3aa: CASSARLAGGPSYNEQFF

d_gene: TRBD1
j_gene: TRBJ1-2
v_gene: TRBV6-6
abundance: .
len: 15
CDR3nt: TGTGCCAGCAGTTACTTGGGACAGGGGCAGGGTGGCTACACCTTC
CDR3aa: CASSYLGQGQGGYTF

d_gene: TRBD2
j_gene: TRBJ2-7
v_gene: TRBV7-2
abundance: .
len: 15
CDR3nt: TGTGCCAGCAGCTTAGTTACCGGGGGGGGCTACGAGCAGTACTTC
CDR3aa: CASSLVTGGGYEQYF

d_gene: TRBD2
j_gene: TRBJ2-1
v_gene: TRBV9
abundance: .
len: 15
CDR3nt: TGTGCCAGCAGCGTAGCCGGGGGGGGTTACAATGAGCAGTTCTTC
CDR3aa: CASSVAGGGYNEQFF

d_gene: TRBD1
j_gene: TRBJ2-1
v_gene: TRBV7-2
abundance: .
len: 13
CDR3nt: TGTGCCAGCAAGGGACAGGGCACGGGTGAGCAGTTCTTC
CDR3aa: CASKGQGTGEQFF

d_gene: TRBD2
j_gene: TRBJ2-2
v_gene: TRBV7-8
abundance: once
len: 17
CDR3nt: TGTGCCAGCAGCTTAATCTCTAGCGGGGGACACACCGGGGAGCTGTTTTTT
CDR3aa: CASSLISSGGHTGELFF

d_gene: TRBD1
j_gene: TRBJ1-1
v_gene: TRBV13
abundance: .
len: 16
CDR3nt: TGTGCCAGCAGCTTTGGACAGGGCTGGGGAAACACTGAAGCTTTCTTT
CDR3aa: CASSFGQGWGNTEAFF

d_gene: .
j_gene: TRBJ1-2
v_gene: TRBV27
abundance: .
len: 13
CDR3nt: TGTGCCAGCAGTTTAAGGAGGACCTATGGCTACACCTTC
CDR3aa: CASSLRRTYGYTF

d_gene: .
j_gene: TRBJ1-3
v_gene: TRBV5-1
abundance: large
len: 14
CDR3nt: TGCGCCAGCAGCTTGGGACAGGATGGAAACACCATATATTTT
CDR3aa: CASSLGQDGNTIYF

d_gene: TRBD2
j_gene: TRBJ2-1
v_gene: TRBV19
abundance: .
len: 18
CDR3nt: TGTGCCAGTAGTATCATGGGACTAGCGGGGGTCAAGTACAATGAGCAGTTCTTC
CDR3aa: CASSIMGLAGVKYNEQFF

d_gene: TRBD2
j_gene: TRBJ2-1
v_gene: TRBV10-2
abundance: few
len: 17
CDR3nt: TGCGCCAGCAGTGATCTAGCGGGGGCGAGCTCCTACAATGAGCAGTTCTTC
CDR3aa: CASSDLAGASSYNEQFF

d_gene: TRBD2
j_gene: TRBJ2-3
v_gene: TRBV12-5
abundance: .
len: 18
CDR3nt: TGTGCTAGTTCCCACGGCATAGGACTAGCGGGGTACCCAGATACGCAGTATTTT
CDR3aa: CASSHGIGLAGYPDTQYF

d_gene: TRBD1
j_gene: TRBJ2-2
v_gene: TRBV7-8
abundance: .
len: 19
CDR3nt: TGTGCCAGCAGCACCCGGGGACAGCCACTTACATCTAACACCGGGGAGCTGTTTTTT
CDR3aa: CASSTRGQPLTSNTGELFF

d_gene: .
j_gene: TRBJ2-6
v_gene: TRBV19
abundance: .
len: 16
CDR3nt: TGTGCCAGTAGTTCTACAGGGACCCCTGGGGCCAACGTCCTGACTTTC
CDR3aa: CASSSTGTPGANVLTF

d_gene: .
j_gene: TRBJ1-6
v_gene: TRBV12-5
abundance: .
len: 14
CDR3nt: TGTGCTAGTGGACCGGACACCTTGAATTCACCCCTCCACTTT
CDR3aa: CASGPDTLNSPLHF

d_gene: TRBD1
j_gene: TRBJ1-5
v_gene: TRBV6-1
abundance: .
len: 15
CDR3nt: TGTGCCAGCAGTGAAATCGGGACAGGGCATCAGCCCCAGCATTTT
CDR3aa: CASSEIGTGHQPQHF

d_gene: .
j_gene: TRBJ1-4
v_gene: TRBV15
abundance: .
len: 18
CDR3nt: TGTGCCACCAGCAGAGAAAGGGTAGGGGGTTTGACTAATGAAAAACTGTTTTTT
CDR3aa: CATSRERVGGLTNEKLFF

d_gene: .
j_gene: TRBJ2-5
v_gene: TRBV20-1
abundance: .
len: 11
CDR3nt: TGCAGTGCTAGAGAGGGGGGGACCCAGTACTTC
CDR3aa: CSAREGGTQYF

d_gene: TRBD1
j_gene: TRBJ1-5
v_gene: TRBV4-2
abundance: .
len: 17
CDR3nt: TGTGCCAGCAGCCAAGTGCGGGACAGGGCCCGCAATCAGCCCCAGCATTTT
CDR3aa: CASSQVRDRARNQPQHF

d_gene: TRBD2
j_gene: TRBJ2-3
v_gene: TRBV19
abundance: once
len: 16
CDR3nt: TGTGCCAGTAGTTCTTTACTAGCGGGGGGCACAGATACGCAGTATTTT
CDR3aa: CASSSLLAGGTDTQYF

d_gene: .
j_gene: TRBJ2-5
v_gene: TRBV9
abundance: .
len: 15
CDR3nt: TGTGCCAGCAGCGTAGGGTCAGCGTCTCGGGAGACCCAGTACTTC
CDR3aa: CASSVGSASRETQYF

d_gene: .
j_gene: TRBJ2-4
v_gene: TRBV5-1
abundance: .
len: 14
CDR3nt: TGCGCCAGCAGCTTGTTTGACAGAAAAAACATTCAGTACTTC
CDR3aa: CASSLFDRKNIQYF

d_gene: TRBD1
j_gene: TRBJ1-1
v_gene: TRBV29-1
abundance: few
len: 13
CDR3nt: TGCAGCGCTATGGACAGGGTGGACACTGAAGCTTTCTTT
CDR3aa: CSAMDRVDTEAFF

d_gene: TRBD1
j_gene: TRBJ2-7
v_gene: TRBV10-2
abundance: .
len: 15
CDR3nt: TGCGCCAGCAGTCCGGACAGGAGCCGATTCTACGAGCAGTACTTC
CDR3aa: CASSPDRSRFYEQYF

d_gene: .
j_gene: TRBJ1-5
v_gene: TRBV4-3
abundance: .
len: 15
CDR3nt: TGCGCCAGCAGCCAAGTGGCAGGGGGCAATCAGCCCCAGCATTTT
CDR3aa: CASSQVAGGNQPQHF

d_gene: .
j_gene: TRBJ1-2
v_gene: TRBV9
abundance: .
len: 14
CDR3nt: TGTGCCAGCAGCGTAGCTCAGGCAGCCAATGGCTACACCTTC
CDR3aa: CASSVAQAANGYTF

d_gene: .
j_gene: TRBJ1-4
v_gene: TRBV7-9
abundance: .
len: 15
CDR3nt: TGTGCCAGCAGCTTAGACCCAGGGAAGGTCGAAAAACTGTTTTTT
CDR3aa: CASSLDPGKVEKLFF

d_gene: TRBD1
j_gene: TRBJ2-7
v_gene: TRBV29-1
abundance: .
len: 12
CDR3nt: TGCAGCGTTGTCTGGCAGGGGGTCGAGCAGTACTTC
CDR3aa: CSVVWQGVEQYF

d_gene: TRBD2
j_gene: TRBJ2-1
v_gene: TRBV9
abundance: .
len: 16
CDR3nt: TGTGCCAGCAGCCAAATCGGGGCGGGAGGTTACAATGAGCAGTTCTTC
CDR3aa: CASSQIGAGGYNEQFF

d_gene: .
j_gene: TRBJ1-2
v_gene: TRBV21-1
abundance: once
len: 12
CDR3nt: TGTGCCAAAAAGCGGGGGGGTTATGGCTACACCTTC
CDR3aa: CAKKRGGYGYTF

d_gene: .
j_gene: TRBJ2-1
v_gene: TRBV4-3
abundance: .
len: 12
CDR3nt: TGCGCCAGCAGCCCAAACTACAATGAGCAGTTCTTC
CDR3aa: CASSPNYNEQFF

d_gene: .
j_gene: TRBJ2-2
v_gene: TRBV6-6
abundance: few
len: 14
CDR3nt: TGTGCCAGCAGGTCAACAGGGAACACCGGGGAGCTGTTTTTT
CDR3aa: CASRSTGNTGELFF

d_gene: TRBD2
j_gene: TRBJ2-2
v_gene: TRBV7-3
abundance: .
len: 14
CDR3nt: TGTGCCAGCAGCTCTAGCGGGGGGGACGGGGAGCTGTTTTTT
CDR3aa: CASSSSGGDGELFF

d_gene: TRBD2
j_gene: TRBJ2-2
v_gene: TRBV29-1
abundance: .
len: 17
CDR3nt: TGCAGCGTTGGAGATAGCGGGGGGGCCTCAAACACCGGGGAGCTGTTTTTT
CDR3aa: CSVGDSGGASNTGELFF

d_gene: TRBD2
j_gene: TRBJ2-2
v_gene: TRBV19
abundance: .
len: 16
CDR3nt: TGTGCCAGTAGTATAGAATTCGGGGGGGGGACCGGGGAGCTGTTTTTT
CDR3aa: CASSIEFGGGTGELFF

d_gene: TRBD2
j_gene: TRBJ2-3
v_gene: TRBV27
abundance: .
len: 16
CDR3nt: TGTGCCAGCAGTCCCCCTGGCGGGAGAATCCCCGATACGCAGTATTTT
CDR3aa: CASSPPGGRIPDTQYF

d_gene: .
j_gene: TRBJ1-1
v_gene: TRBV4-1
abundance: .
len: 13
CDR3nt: TGCGCCAGCAGCCAAGTTCAGACCGGAGAGGCTTTCTTT
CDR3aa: CASSQVQTGEAFF

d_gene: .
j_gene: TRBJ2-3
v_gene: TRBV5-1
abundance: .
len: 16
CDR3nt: TGCGCCAGCAGCTTGGATTATTTAGCGGAGACAGATACGCAGTATTTT
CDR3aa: CASSLDYLAETDTQYF

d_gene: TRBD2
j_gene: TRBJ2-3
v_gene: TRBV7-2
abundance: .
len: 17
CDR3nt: TGTGCCAGCAGCTTAGCCGGGACTAGCGGGGGAGTAGATACGCAGTATTTT
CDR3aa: CASSLAGTSGGVDTQYF

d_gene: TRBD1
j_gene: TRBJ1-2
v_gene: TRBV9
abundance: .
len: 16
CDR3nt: TGTGCCAGCAGCGCCTCGATGAACAGGGGTGGCTATGGCTACACCTTC
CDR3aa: CASSASMNRGGYGYTF

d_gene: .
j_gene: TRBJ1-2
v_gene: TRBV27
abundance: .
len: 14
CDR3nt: TGTGCCAGCAGCTTTGTGCTCGGGGGGTTCGGCTACACCTTC
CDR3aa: CASSFVLGGFGYTF